This T cell receptor beta chain emerged from a study of T cells in women clearing cervical HPV infection. Study at large: Controls' single incident HPV16 infection cleared within 12 months without precancer. Cases' blood sampling followed lesion detection by median roughly 150 days (90 to 200). Overall study results and limits: Cases carried less TRBV6-7 than controls: about 0.1% versus 0.15%. Combining TCR richness with V gene abundances gave approximately 0.8 AUC.

The CDR3 is 14 residues long. Germline CDR1 is SEHNR and CDR2 is FQNEAQ (reference sequence). V dropped 4 bases and J dropped 6; count of bases not matched to a gene: 7. Turning to this clone: Its target is unknown. The CDR3 end lies 3 residues beyond the end of the read and is filled in from the germline J gene.

Only in-frame clones appear in the TCRdb table, and some are missing; sequencing was by immunoSEQ multiplex PCR. With roughly 37,000 clones in the sample, the ten largest clones hold roughly 6%. The TCR comes from a woman aged 18-70 years with a cervical HPV16 infection that either progressed to CIN3+ or cleared (not recorded which). Material for sequencing was blood buffy coat. V is TRBV7-9 and J is TRBJ2-7, with TRBD1 identical over 9 bases. CDR3 residues: CASSSGQGWGEQYF. The CDR3 DNA, read in part, is TGTGCCAGCAGCTCTGGACAGGGGTGGGGCGAG.